The TCR beta chain described here comes from a study of blood T cell repertoires in COVID-19. Across the study: COVID-19 samples, acute and convalescent, were from the United States, Italy and Spain. PBMCs, B-cell-depleted T cells, or T cells provided the cDNA or gDNA that made up the material.

Per the authors' pipeline: How many nucleated cells were present was estimated from reference gene primer amplification. Repertoires were generated with immunoSEQ multiplex PCR, while TCRdb's copy carries only in-frame clones and drops some. V and J calls plus clone size are reproduced from that table; the DNA served to infer D and trimming. Among around 150,000 clones listed, roughly nine tenths were seen once. Trimming removed 6 bases from V and 4 bases from J, with 15 bases in between. This CDR3 spans 15 amino acids. CDR1 is KGHSH, CDR2 LQKENI, per germline. This TCR derives from a man aged 55 to 70 with active or convalescent COVID-19. The specimen sequenced was peripheral blood. V gene TRBV18 combines with J gene TRBJ1-4; possible D gene TRBD1, 6 bases. CDR3 in DNA: TGTGCCAGCTCCCCCTGGACAGAGAGTAATGAAAAACTGTTTTTT. It translates to CASSPWTESNEKLFF.